This TCR beta chain came from a study of identical twins. General study results and limits: Memory repertoires lacked the insertion deficit that abundant cord blood beta clonotypes showed. Instead of following the same donors, the conclusions were based on cross-sectional statistical analysis.

The CDR3 spans 14 residues. Germline values: CDR1 SGHRS, CDR2 YFSETQ. This clonotype was recorded many times. Antigen specificity is unknown. Germline and junction disagree at one end, which may indicate a read error. Donors were all healthy Caucasians. Template switching, a step in the protocol, added a universal primer site, and cDNA carried unique molecular identifiers. In TCRdb, the 5' RACE reads were re-called with MiXCR into one record per CDR3 protein. This sample has 690,000 or so distinct CDR3 sequences, with around 6% found just once. Sequences were obtained from naive T cells sorted from blood. The rearrangement links TRBV5-1 to TRBJ1-1; D might be TRBD1 (5 bases). The TCR sequence derives from a man aged 18 to 30 in good health. The CDR3 here is CASSFGQGNTEAFF. The CDR3 coding sequence is TGTGCCAGCAGTTTTGGGCAGGGGAACACTGAAGCTTTCTTT.